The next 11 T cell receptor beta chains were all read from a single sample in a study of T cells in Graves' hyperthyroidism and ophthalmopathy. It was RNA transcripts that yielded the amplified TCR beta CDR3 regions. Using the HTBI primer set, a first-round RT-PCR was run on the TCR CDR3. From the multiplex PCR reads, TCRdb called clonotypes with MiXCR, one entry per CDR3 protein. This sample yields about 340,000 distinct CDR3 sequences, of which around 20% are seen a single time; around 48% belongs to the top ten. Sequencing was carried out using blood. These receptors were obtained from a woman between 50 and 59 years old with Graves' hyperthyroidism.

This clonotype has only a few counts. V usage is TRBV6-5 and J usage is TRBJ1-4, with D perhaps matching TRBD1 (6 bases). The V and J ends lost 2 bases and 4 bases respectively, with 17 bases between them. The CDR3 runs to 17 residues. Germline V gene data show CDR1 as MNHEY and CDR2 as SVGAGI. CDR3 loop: CASSYGGGRRSNEKLFF. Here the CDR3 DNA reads TGTGCCAGCAGTTACGGTGGGGGGCGTAGGAGTAATGAAAAACTGTTTTTT.

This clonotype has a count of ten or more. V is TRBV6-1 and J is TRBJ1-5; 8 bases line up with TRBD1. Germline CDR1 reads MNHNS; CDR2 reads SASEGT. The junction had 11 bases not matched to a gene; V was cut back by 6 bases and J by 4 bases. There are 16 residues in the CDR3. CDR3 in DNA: TGTGCCAGCAGCGTTGACCGGGACAGGAAAAATCAGCCCCAGCATTTT. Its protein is CASSVDRDRKNQPQHF.

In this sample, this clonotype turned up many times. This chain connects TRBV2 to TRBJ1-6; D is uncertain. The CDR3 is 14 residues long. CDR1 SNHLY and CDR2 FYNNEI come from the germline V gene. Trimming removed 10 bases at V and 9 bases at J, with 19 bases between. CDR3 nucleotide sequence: TGTGCCACTCGGGATGAGGGCGCCGTTTCACCCCTCCACTTT. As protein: CATRDEGAVSPLHF. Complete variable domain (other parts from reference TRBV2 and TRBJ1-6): EPEVTQTPSHQVTQMGQEVILRCVPISNHLYFYWYRQILGQKVEFLVSFYNNEISEKSEIFDDQFSVERPDGSNFTLKIRSTKLEDSAMYFCATRDEGAVSPLHFGNGTRLTVT.

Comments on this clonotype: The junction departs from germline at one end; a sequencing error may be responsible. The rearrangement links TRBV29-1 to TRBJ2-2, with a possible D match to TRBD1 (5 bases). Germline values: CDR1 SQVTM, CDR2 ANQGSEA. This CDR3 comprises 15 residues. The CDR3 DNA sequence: TGCAGCGTTGAGTCGTCAGGGCGGAGAACCGAGGAGCTGTTTTTT. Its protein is CSVESSGRRTEELFF.

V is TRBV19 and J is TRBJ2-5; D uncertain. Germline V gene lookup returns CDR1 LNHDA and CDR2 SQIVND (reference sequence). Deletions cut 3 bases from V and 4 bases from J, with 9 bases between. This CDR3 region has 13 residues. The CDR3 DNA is TGTGCCAGTAGTATGGGTGTACGAGAGACCCAGTACTTC. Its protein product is CASSMGVRETQYF.

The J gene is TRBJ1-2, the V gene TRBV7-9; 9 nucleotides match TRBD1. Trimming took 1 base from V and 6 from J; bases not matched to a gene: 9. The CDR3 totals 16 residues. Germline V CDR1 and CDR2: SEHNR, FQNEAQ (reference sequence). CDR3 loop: CASSLGGTGRYDGYTF. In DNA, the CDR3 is TGTGCCAGCAGCTTAGGGGGGACAGGGAGATACGATGGCTACACCTTC. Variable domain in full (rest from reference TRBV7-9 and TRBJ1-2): DTGVSQNPRHKITKRGQNVTFRCDPISEHNRLYWYRQTLGQGPEFLTYFQNEAQLEKSRLLSDRFSAERPKGSFSTLEIQRTEQGDSAMYLCASSLGGTGRYDGYTFGSGTRLTVV.

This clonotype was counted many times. The CDR3 sequence is CASSSNWDFSSSYNEQFF. In DNA form, the CDR3 reads TGTGCCAGCAGTTCAAACTGGGACTTCTCAAGCTCCTACAATGAGCAGTTCTTC. The chain carries TRBV27 and TRBJ2-1; tentative D call: TRBD2 (6 bases). The germline V gene encodes CDR1 MNHEY and CDR2 SMNVEV (reference sequence). The CDR3 extends over 18 amino acids. V shed 4 bases and J shed 0 bases, with 19 bases lying between them.

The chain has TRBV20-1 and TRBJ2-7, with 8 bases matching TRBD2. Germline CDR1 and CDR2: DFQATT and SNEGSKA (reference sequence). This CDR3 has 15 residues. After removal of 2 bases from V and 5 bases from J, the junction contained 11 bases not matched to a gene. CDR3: CSARIAGLGTHEQYF. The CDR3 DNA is TGCAGTGCTAGAATAGCGGGGTTGGGTACCCACGAGCAGTACTTC.

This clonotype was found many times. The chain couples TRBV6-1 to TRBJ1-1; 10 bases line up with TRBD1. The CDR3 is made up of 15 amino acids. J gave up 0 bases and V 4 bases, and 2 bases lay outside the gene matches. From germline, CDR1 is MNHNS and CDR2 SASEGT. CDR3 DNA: TGTGCCAGCAGTGGGGACAGGGGTTTGAACACTGAAGCTTTCTTT. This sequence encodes CASSGDRGLNTEAFF.

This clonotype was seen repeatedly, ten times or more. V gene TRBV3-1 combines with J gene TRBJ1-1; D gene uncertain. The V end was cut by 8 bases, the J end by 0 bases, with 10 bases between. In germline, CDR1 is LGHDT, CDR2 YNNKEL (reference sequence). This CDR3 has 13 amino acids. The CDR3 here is CASRGAMNTEAFF. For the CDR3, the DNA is TGTGCCAGCCGAGGCGCCATGAACACTGAAGCTTTCTTT. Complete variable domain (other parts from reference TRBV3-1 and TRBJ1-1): DTAVSQTPKYLVTQMGNDKSIKCEQNLGHDTMYWYKQDSKKFLKIMFSYNNKELIINETVPNRFSPKSPDKAHLNLHINSLELGDSAVYFCASRGAMNTEAFFGQGTRLTVV.

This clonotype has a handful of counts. The CDR3 nucleotides are TGTGCCAGCAGTCGGACAGCAGTTCAGCCCCAGCATTTT. It translates to CASSRTAVQPQHF. V is TRBV12-3 or TRBV12-4 and J is TRBJ1-5, with D possibly being TRBD1 (6 bases). The CDR3 has 13 residues. V was trimmed by 5 bases and J by 6 bases, leaving 11 bases between them.